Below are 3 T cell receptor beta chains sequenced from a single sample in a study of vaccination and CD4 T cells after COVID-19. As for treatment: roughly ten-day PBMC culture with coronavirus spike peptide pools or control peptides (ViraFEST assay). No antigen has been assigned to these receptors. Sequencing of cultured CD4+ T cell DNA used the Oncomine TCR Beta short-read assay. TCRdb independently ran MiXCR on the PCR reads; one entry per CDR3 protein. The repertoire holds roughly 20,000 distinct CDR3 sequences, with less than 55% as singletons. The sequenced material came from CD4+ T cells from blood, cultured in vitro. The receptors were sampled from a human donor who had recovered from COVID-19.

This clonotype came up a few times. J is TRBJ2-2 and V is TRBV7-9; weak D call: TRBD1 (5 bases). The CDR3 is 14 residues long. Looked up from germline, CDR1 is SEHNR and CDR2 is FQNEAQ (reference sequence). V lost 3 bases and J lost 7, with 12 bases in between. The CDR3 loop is CASSLQGSYGELFF. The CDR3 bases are TGTGCCAGCAGCTTGCAGGGAAGTTACGGGGAGCTGTTTTTT.

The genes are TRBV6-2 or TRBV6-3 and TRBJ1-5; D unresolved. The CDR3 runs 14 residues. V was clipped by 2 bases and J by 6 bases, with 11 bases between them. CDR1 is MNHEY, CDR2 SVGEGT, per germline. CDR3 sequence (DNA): TGTGCCAGCAGTTACGAGGACCCGGGTCAGCCCCAGCATTTT. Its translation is CASSYEDPGQPQHF.

The CDR3 spells CASNRVEPPEQYF. CDR3 coding DNA: TGTGCCAGCAATAGGGTAGAGCCCCCCGAGCAGTACTTC. The chain links TRBV2 to TRBJ2-7; D is undetermined. The CDR3 spans 13 residues. Germline V gives CDR1 SNHLY, CDR2 FYNNEI. V was cut by 7 bases and J by 6 bases, with 16 bases left in between.